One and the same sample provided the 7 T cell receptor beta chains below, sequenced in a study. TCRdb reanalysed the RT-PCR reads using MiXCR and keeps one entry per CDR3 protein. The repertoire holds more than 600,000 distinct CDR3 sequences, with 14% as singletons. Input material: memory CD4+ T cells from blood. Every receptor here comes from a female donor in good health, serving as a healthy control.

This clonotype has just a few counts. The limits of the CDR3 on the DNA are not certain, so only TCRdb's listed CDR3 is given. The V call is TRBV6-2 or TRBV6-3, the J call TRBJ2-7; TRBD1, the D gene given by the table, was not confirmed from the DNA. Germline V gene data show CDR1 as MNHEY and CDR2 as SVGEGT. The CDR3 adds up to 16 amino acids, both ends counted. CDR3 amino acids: CASSSSSLGAAGEQYF.

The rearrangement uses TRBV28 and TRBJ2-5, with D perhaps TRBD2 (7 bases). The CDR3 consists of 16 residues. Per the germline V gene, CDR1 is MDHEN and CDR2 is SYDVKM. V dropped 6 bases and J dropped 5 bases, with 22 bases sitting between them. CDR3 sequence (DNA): TGTGCCAGCAGCCGCGGGGGACATTCCTTTCGGGAGACCCAGTACTTC. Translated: CASSRGGHSFRETQYF.

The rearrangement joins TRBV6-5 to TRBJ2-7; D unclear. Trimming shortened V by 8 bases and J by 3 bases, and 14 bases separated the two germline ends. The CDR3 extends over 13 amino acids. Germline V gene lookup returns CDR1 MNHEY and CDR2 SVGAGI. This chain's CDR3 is CASSRGLDYEQYF. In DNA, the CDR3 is TGTGCCAGCTCGAGAGGTCTAGACTACGAGCAGTACTTC.

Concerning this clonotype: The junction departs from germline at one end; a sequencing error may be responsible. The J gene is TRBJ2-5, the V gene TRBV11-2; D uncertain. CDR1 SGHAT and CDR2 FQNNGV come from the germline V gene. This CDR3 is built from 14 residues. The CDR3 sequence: CASSQGYSKETQYF. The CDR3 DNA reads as TGCGCCAGCAGCCAAGGTTATTCTAAAGAGACCCAGTACTTC.

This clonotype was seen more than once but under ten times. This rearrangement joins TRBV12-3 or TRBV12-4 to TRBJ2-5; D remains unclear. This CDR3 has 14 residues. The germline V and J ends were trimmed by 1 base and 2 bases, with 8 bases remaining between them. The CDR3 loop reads CASSLGVYQETQYF. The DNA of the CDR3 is TGTGCCAGCAGTTTAGGAGTTTATCAAGAGACCCAGTACTTC.

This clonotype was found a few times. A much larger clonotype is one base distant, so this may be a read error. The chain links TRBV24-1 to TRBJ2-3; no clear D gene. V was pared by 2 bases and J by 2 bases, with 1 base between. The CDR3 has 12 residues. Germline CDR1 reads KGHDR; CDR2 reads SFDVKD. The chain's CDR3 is CATSDYTDTQYF. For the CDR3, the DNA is TGTGCCACCAGTGATTACACAGATACGCAGTATTTT.

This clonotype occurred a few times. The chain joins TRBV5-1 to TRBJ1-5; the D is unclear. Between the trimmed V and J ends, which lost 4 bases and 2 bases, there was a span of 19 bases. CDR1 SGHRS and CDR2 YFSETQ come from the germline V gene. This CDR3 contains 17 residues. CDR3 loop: CASSPLGSGLGNQPQHF. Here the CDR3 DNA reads TGCGCCAGCAGCCCATTAGGGTCGGGGTTGGGCAATCAGCCCCAGCATTTT.